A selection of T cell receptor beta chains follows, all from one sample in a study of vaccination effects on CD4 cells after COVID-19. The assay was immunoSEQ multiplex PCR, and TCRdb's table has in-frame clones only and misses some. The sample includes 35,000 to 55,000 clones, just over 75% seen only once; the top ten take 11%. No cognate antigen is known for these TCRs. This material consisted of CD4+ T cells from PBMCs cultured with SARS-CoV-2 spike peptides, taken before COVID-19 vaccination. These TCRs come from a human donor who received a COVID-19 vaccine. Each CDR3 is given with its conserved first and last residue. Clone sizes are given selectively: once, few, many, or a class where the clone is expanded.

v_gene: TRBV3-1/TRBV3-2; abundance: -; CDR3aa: CASSSRDRESEQFF
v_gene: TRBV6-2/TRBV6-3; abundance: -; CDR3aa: CASSYSMNSNQPQHF
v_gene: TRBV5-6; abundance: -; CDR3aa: CASSLATGPRWENIQYF
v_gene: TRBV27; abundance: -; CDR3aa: CASSWTGRGGGGYTF
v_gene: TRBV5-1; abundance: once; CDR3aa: CASSLSVSGNTEAFF
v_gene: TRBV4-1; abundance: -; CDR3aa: CASSQAWDKNIQYF
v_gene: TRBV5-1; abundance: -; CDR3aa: CASSSRQGADTEAFF
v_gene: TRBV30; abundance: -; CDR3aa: CAWSPGIAKNIQYF
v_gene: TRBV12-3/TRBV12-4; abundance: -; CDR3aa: CASSRDSFYGYTF
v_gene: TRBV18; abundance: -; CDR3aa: CASSPPWAAGIQYF